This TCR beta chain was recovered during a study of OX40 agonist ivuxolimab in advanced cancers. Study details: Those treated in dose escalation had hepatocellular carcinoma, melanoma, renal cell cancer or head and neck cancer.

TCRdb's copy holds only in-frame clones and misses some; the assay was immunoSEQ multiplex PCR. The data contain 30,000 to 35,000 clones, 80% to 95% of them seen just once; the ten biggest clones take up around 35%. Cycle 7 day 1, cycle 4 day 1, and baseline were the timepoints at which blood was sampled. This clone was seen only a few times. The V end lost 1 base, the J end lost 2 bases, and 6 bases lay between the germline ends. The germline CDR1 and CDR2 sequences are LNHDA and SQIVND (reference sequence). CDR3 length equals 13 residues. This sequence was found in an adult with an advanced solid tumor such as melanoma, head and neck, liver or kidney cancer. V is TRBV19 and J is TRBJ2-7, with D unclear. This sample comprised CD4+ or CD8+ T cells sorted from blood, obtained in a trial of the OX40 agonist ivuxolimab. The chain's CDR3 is CASSIAQPYEQYF. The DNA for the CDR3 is TGTGCCAGTAGTATAGCACAGCCCTACGAGCAGTACTTC.